The next 21 T cell receptor beta chains were all read from a single sample in a study of cytomegalovirus exposure and HLA in healthy donors. In the PCR, 60 Vbeta and 13 Jbeta primers were used. Using immunoSEQ multiplex PCR, the repertoire was profiled, and TCRdb retains in-frame clones only, with some absent. Its table records 150,000 or so clones. Sequencing was done on a sample of PBMCs. The receptors originated from a woman in her forties or fifties in good health and CMV-seronegative.

The rearrangement uses TRBV19 and TRBJ2-1, with D tentatively TRBD2 (6 bases). Per the germline V gene, CDR1 is LNHDA and CDR2 is SQIVND (reference sequence). The CDR3 totals 15 residues. The ends were cut back, 7 bases at V and 6 bases at J, with 19 bases in the middle. CDR3 in DNA: TGTGCCAGTACCCGGAGGGAGACGCCTTTCAATGAGCAGTTCTTC. Encoded protein: CASTRRETPFNEQFF.

This chain joins TRBV5-6 and TRBJ2-7, with D perhaps matching TRBD2 (5 bases). Trimming took 3 bases from V and 2 from J, leaving 6 bases between them. Germline CDR1 SGHDT, CDR2 YYEEEE. The CDR3 covers 12 residues. The CDR3 sequence: CASSSGAYEQYF. The CDR3 DNA reads as TGTGCCAGCAGCTCCGGGGCCTACGAGCAGTACTTC. Together with reference TRBV5-6 and TRBJ2-7, the CDR3 gives the full variable domain: DAGVTQSPTHLIKTRGQQVTLRCSPKSGHDTVSWYQQALGQGPQFIFQYYEEEERQRGNFPDRFSGHQFPNYSSELNVNALLLGDSALYLCASSSGAYEQYFGPGTRLTVT.

The V call is TRBV5-6, the J call TRBJ1-1; 9 nucleotides line up with TRBD1. Germline CDR1 reads SGHDT; CDR2 reads YYEEEE. The V segment lost 1 base and the J segment 2 bases; nucleotides outside the gene matches: 6. This CDR3 has 16 residues. CDR3 residues: CASSLFGDRDNTEAFF. The CDR3 coding sequence is TGTGCCAGCAGCTTGTTTGGGGACAGGGATAACACTGAAGCTTTCTTT.

The chain employs TRBV11-3 and TRBJ2-1, with D perhaps TRBD2 (6 bases). Germline values: CDR1 SGHNT, CDR2 YENEEA. This CDR3 has 12 residues. Trimming pared 5 bases from V and 8 bases from J, leaving 10 bases between. Written as DNA, the CDR3 is TGTGCCAGCAGCCCCTCTAGCGATGAGCAGTTCTTC. Protein: CASSPSSDEQFF.

This chain uses TRBV15 with TRBJ2-5; TRBD2 matches at 7 bases. CDR1 and CDR2 from the germline V gene are LNHNV and YYDKDF (reference sequence). V lost 8 bases, J lost 7 bases, and 10 bases stayed unmatched. This CDR3 spans 13 amino acids. The DNA for the CDR3 is TGTGCCACCGGGGATGAGAGGGAGGGGACCCAGTACTTC. It encodes CATGDEREGTQYF. Variable domain in full (rest from reference TRBV15 and TRBJ2-5): DAMVIQNPRYQVTQFGKPVTLSCSQTLNHNVMYWYQQKSSQAPKLLFHYYDKDFNNEADTPDNFQSRRPNTSFCFLDIRSPGLGDTAMYLCATGDEREGTQYFGPGTRLLVL.

This chain connects TRBV4-2 to TRBJ2-7; D gene unclear. V gave up 1 base and J gave up 6 bases, with 13 bases separating them. CDR1 is LGHNA, CDR2 YNFKEQ, per germline. This CDR3 is 14 amino acids long. The CDR3 spells CASSQGHYVGEQYF. The CDR3 DNA reads TGTGCCAGCAGCCAAGGTCATTACGTCGGCGAGCAGTACTTC.

The chain carries TRBV7-8 and TRBJ2-3, with 7 positions matching TRBD2. V was clipped by 7 bases and J by 11 bases; unmatched bases: 18. The length of the CDR3 is 15 residues. Germline CDR1 reads SGHVS; CDR2 reads FQNEAQ. Here the CDR3 reads CASIPTWEGRRGQYF. The CDR3 nucleotides read TGTGCCAGCATCCCTACCTGGGAGGGGAGAAGGGGGCAGTATTTT.

The V and J genes are TRBV2 and TRBJ1-2; 9 nucleotides match TRBD1. The trim removed 1 base at V and 12 bases at J, leaving 3 bases unmatched. From germline, CDR1 is SNHLY and CDR2 FYNNEI. The CDR3 is 12 residues long. As DNA, the CDR3 is TGTGCCAGCAGTGAAGACAGGGGGCGGGACACCTTC. This translates into CASSEDRGRDTF.

The rearrangement uses TRBV5-4 and TRBJ2-7, with TRBD2 matching over 9 bases. The germline V gene encodes CDR1 SGHNT and CDR2 YYREEE (reference sequence). Trimming removed 4 bases from V and 7 bases from J; junction bases left unmatched: 6. The CDR3 length is 13 residues. CDR3 region: CASSGSGRREQYF. The DNA for the CDR3 is TGTGCCAGCAGCGGGAGCGGGAGGCGGGAGCAGTACTTC. Using reference TRBV5-4 and TRBJ2-7 for the parts outside the CDR3, the full variable domain is ETGVTQSPTHLIKTRGQQVTLRCSSQSGHNTVSWYQQALGQGPQFIFQYYREEENGRGNFPPRFSGLQFPNYSSELNVNALELDDSALYLCASSGSGRREQYFGPGTRLTVT.

The V call is TRBV29-1, the J call TRBJ2-2; unclear D gene. The CDR3 runs to 13 residues. V lost 3 bases to trimming and J lost 4 bases, with 9 bases between them. In germline, CDR1 is SQVTM, CDR2 ANQGSEA. The CDR3 DNA follows: TGCAGCGTTGAGTTCCAAGCCACCGGGGAGCTGTTTTTT. Its translation is CSVEFQATGELFF.

The V and J genes are TRBV5-4 and TRBJ1-1, with a tentative D call TRBD1 (6 bases). V lost 1 base to trimming and J lost 3 bases, with 7 bases between them. Germline V gives CDR1 SGHNT, CDR2 YYREEE (reference sequence). There are 13 residues in the CDR3. The CDR3 sequence is CASSLYRDTEAFF. CDR3 DNA sequence: TGTGCCAGCAGCTTGTACAGGGACACTGAAGCTTTCTTT.

The V gene is TRBV9, the J gene TRBJ1-3; D ambiguous. The CDR3 extends over 16 amino acids. V dropped 4 bases and J dropped 0 bases, with 14 bases sitting between them. Germline lookup yields CDR1 SGDLS and CDR2 YYNGEE. The CDR3 nucleotides are TGTGCCAGCAGCCCCGGTGCGGTGAGCTCTGGAAACACCATATATTTT. Amino acid sequence: CASSPGAVSSGNTIYF.

The rearrangement joins TRBV5-6 to TRBJ2-1; TRBD1 matches at 8 bases. Germline lookup yields CDR1 SGHDT and CDR2 YYEEEE. The CDR3 has 15 amino acids. The ends lost 4 bases at V and 7 bases at J; junction bases unmatched: 10. This chain's CDR3 is CASSGRTGPGNEQFF. The CDR3 DNA reads as TGTGCCAGCAGCGGGAGGACAGGGCCGGGGAATGAGCAGTTCTTC.

The rearrangement uses TRBV5-1 and TRBJ1-2; D possibly corresponds to TRBD1 (6 bases). The germline V gene has CDR1 SGHRS and CDR2 YFSETQ. V lost 0 bases and J lost 4, with 13 bases in between. The CDR3 contains 15 residues. In DNA, the CDR3 is TGCGCCAGCAGCTTGGGCACAGGGACCTTCTATGGCTACACCTTC. This encodes CASSLGTGTFYGYTF. The full variable domain, its missing parts supplied by reference TRBV5-1 and TRBJ1-2, is KAGVTQTPRYLIKTRGQQVTLSCSPISGHRSVSWYQQTPGQGLQFLFEYFSETQRNKGNFPGRFSGRQFSNSRSEMNVSTLELGDSALYLCASSLGTGTFYGYTFGSGTRLTVV.

V gene TRBV5-8 combines with J gene TRBJ1-5, with 10 bases fitting TRBD1. The length of the CDR3 is 20 residues. The J segment lost 2 bases and the V segment lost 2 bases, leaving 16 bases of the junction unmatched. CDR1 and CDR2 from the germline V gene are SGHTS and YDEGEE. This CDR3 is CASSFGAGTGDVGGNQPQHF. As DNA, the CDR3 is TGTGCCAGCAGCTTCGGTGCCGGGACAGGGGATGTTGGGGGCAATCAGCCCCAGCATTTT. Complete variable domain (other parts from reference TRBV5-8 and TRBJ1-5): EAGVTQSPTHLIKTRGQQATLRCSPISGHTSVYWYQQALGLGLQFLLWYDEGEERNRGNFPPRFSGRQFPNYSSELNVNALELEDSALYLCASSFGAGTGDVGGNQPQHFGDGTRLSIL.

The V and J genes are TRBV18 and TRBJ1-4, with D unresolved. Germline loops: CDR1 KGHSH, CDR2 LQKENI. The ends were cut back, 3 bases at V and 1 base at J, with 9 bases in the middle. CDR3 length equals 15 residues. CDR3 bases: TGTGCCAGCTCACCGGATCGGGTAACTAATGAAAAACTGTTTTTT. Translation gives CASSPDRVTNEKLFF. The variable domain in full, with the rest retrieved from reference TRBV18 and TRBJ1-4, is NAGVMQNPRHLVRRRGQEARLRCSPMKGHSHVYWYRQLPEEGLKFMVYLQKENIIDESGMPKERFSAEFPKEGPSILRIQQVVRGDSAAYFCASSPDRVTNEKLFFGSGTQLSVL.

The chain carries TRBV29-1 and TRBJ2-1; 7 bases are shared with TRBD2. The CDR3 loop spans 14 amino acids. The V gene's germline CDR1 is SQVTM and CDR2 ANQGSEA. V lost 2 bases to trimming and J lost 1 base; unmatched junction nucleotides: 2. CDR3 sequence: CSVELAVSYNEQFF. DNA for the CDR3: TGCAGCGTTGAACTAGCGGTATCCTACAATGAGCAGTTCTTC.

The chain is built from TRBV4-1 and TRBJ1-5, with 7 bases that match TRBD1. The CDR3 is 15 residues long. Germline V gene lookup returns CDR1 MGHRA and CDR2 YSYEKL. The V and J ends lost 1 base and 6 bases, in that order; junction bases with no gene match: 6. In DNA form, the CDR3 reads TGCGCCAGCAGCCAAGTGGCAGGGGGTCGTCAGCCCCAGCATTTT. Translating gives CASSQVAGGRQPQHF.

The chain has TRBV18 and TRBJ1-2, with TRBD1 identical over 12 bases. CDR3 length: 16 amino acids. V shed 3 bases and J 3 bases; nucleotides not matched to a gene: 5. Germline assignment: CDR1 KGHSH and CDR2 LQKENI. Here the CDR3 DNA reads TGTGCCAGCTCACCTTTGGGACAGGGGGCGGACTATGGCTACACCTTC. It yields the protein CASSPLGQGADYGYTF.

CDR3 coding DNA: TGTGCCAGCAGCTTAGGCAGGGCCCTCGGAAATGAGCAGTTCTTC. Translated, it gives CASSLGRALGNEQFF. The chain combines TRBV7-9 with TRBJ2-1; the D gene is possibly TRBD1 (5 bases). Trimming removed 1 base at V and 7 bases at J, with 14 bases between. This CDR3 spans 15 amino acids. Germline-derived CDR1 and CDR2 are SEHNR and FQNEAQ (reference sequence).

This chain joins TRBV6-5 and TRBJ1-2; no clear D gene. In germline, CDR1 is MNHEY, CDR2 SVGAGI. This CDR3 contains 11 residues. Here the CDR3 DNA reads TGTGGGGCCAGACATAACTATGGCTACACCTTC. Translated: CGARHNYGYTF.